The 16 T cell receptor beta chains in this list originate from one sample, sequenced in a study of early T cells in non-severe SARS-CoV-2 infection. TCRdb re-called the 5' RACE reads through MiXCR, storing one row per CDR3 protein. This table holds some 73,000 distinct CDR3 sequences, less than 15% found once. Sequencing used whole blood. These receptors all stem from an adult who was a healthcare worker with PCR-confirmed SARS-CoV-2 infection or an uninfected control (not recorded which).

This clonotype showed up just a few times. This chain links TRBV2 with TRBJ2-1; 7 nucleotides line up with TRBD2. This CDR3 region has 15 residues. Germline-derived CDR1 and CDR2 are SNHLY and FYNNEI. The V segment lost 4 bases and the J segment 2 bases; nucleotides outside the gene matches: 5. The CDR3 DNA is TGTGCCAGCAGTGGGGGAGGGAGCACCTACAATGAGCAGTTCTTC. Its protein is CASSGGGSTYNEQFF.

This clonotype appeared a few times. The chain links TRBV20-1 to TRBJ2-1; 9 bases map to TRBD1. This CDR3 contains 15 residues. Germline V gives CDR1 DFQATT, CDR2 SNEGSKA (reference sequence). The ends lost 6 bases at V and 8 bases at J; junction bases unmatched: 14. The CDR3 loop is CSAPGPGQGPHEQFF. The CDR3 DNA is TGCAGTGCGCCGGGGCCGGGACAGGGTCCCCATGAGCAGTTCTTC.

This clonotype was counted many times. This chain uses TRBV6-9 with TRBJ1-5; D is possibly TRBD1 (6 bases). The V end lost 7 bases, the J end lost 6 bases, and 13 bases lay between the germline ends. CDR3 length: 13 residues. Germline V lookup: CDR1 MNHGY, CDR2 SVAAGI. This chain's CDR3 is CASIRQQGQPQHF. CDR3 coding DNA: TGTGCCAGCATCCGACAACAGGGTCAGCCCCAGCATTTT.

This clonotype is medium-sized (0.01 to 0.1%) within its sample. The rearrangement uses TRBV12-3 or TRBV12-4 and TRBJ2-3; a possible D gene is TRBD2 (6 bases). Trimming removed 3 bases from V and 5 bases from J, with 15 bases in between. This CDR3 has 15 residues. The CDR3 region has the DNA TGTGCCAGCAGTTTCGTGGGAGGACATTTAGATACGCAGTATTTT. It specifies CASSFVGGHLDTQYF.

The J gene is TRBJ2-1, the V gene TRBV20-1; TRBD2 agrees at 12 bases. Trimming at V came to 0 bases and at J to 8 bases, leaving 8 bases not matched to a gene. The CDR3 spans 16 residues. CDR1 is DFQATT, CDR2 SNEGSKA, per germline (reference sequence). CDR3 in amino acids: CSARDSSSGRADEQFF. CDR3 bases: TGCAGTGCTAGAGATTCGTCTAGCGGGAGGGCGGATGAGCAGTTCTTC.

This clonotype was observed a few times. This rearrangement joins TRBV20-1 to TRBJ1-5; possible D gene TRBD1, 5 bases. The CDR3 is made up of 15 amino acids. The V end was cut by 4 bases, the J end by 0 bases, with 13 bases between. Germline values: CDR1 DFQATT, CDR2 SNEGSKA (reference sequence). CDR3 sequence: CSANERQHSNQPQHF. The CDR3 region has the DNA TGCAGTGCTAACGAAAGACAGCATAGCAATCAGCCCCAGCATTTT.

This clonotype has a handful of counts. This sequence joins TRBV29-1 and TRBJ2-2; 10 bases are shared with TRBD1. V gave up 0 bases and J gave up 2 bases; unmatched junction bases: 3. Looked up from germline, CDR1 is SQVTM and CDR2 is ANQGSEA. CDR3 length: 16 amino acids. The CDR3 spells CSVEEGQGSNTGELFF. CDR3 nucleotides: TGCAGCGTTGAAGAGGGACAGGGGTCTAACACCGGGGAGCTGTTTTTT.

This clonotype has at least ten counts. This sequence joins TRBV5-1 and TRBJ2-2; 10 nucleotides line up with TRBD1. V was pared by 4 bases and J by 7 bases, with 7 bases of the junction left unmatched. The germline CDR1 and CDR2 sequences are SGHRS and YFSETQ. The CDR3 is 15 residues long. CDR3 sequence: CASSPDRGASGELFF. The CDR3 region has the DNA TGCGCCAGCAGCCCGGACAGGGGGGCGAGCGGGGAGCTGTTTTTT.

This clonotype was recorded a few times. The rearrangement joins TRBV7-9 to TRBJ1-5; 8 nucleotides line up with TRBD1. V trimming: 4 bases; J trimming: 3 bases; junction bases outside the gene matches: 5. The CDR3 is made up of 15 amino acids. CDR1 is SEHNR and CDR2 is FQNEAQ in the germline V gene (reference sequence). CDR3 sequence (DNA): TGTGCCAGCAGCTCCGGACAGGGCATCAATCAGCCCCAGCATTTT. Its protein product is CASSSGQGINQPQHF.

This clonotype was observed a handful of times. The rearrangement joins TRBV5-1 to TRBJ2-1; 10 positions match TRBD2. V lost 0 bases and J lost 4; bases outside the gene matches: 4. The CDR3 is 16 amino acids. The germline V gene has CDR1 SGHRS and CDR2 YFSETQ. CDR3 region: CASSLDLAGGYNEQFF. CDR3 nucleotides: TGCGCCAGCAGCTTGGATTTAGCGGGGGGTTACAATGAGCAGTTCTTC.

This chain connects TRBV24-1 to TRBJ1-1; D call uncertain. This CDR3 spans 15 amino acids. V lost 3 bases and J 1 base, leaving 11 bases between the germline ends. Per the germline V gene, CDR1 is KGHDR and CDR2 is SFDVKD. The CDR3 sequence is CATSDRTGPNTEAFF. As DNA, the CDR3 is TGTGCCACCAGTGATCGCACTGGTCCGAACACTGAAGCTTTCTTT.

This clonotype occurred many times. The V gene is TRBV28, the J gene TRBJ2-3; TRBD2 matches at 14 bases. The J segment lost 4 bases and the V segment lost 4 bases, leaving 7 bases of the junction unmatched. Germline V gene sequence: CDR1 MDHEN, CDR2 SYDVKM. This CDR3 has 17 residues. CDR3 in DNA: TGTGCCAGCAGTTCCGGGACTAGCGGGAGCTCGGCAGATACGCAGTATTTT. It yields the protein CASSSGTSGSSADTQYF. The whole variable domain, remainder taken from reference TRBV28 and TRBJ2-3, is DVKVTQSSRYLVKRTGEKVFLECVQDMDHENMFWYRQDPGLGLRLIYFSYDVKMKEKGDIPEGYSVSREKKERFSLILESASTNQTSMYLCASSSGTSGSSADTQYFGPGTRLTVL.

This clonotype occurred many times. This chain links TRBV2 with TRBJ2-2; the D gene is possibly TRBD1 (5 bases). The CDR3 runs to 12 residues. Germline V gives CDR1 SNHLY, CDR2 FYNNEI. V lost 8 bases and J 1 base, leaving 5 bases between the germline ends. CDR3: CASDRNTGELFF. CDR3 nucleotide sequence: TGTGCCAGCGACAGGAACACCGGGGAGCTGTTTTTT. Together with reference TRBV2 and TRBJ2-2, the CDR3 gives the full variable domain: EPEVTQTPSHQVTQMGQEVILRCVPISNHLYFYWYRQILGQKVEFLVSFYNNEISEKSEIFDDQFSVERPDGSNFTLKIRSTKLEDSAMYFCASDRNTGELFFGEGSRLTVL.

The rearrangement joins TRBV3-1 to TRBJ2-4; TRBD2 matches 8 bases. The V gene's germline CDR1 is LGHDT and CDR2 YNNKEL (reference sequence). The CDR3 runs to 14 residues. V lost 3 bases to trimming and J lost 13 bases; unmatched junction nucleotides: 11. The CDR3: CASSQGVAGRWQYF. As DNA, the CDR3 is TGTGCCAGCAGCCAGGGGGTAGCGGGAAGGTGGCAGTACTTC.

This rearrangement joins TRBV28 to TRBJ2-3, with unresolved D. Germline loops: CDR1 MDHEN, CDR2 SYDVKM. The CDR3 is made up of 11 amino acids. V gave up 7 bases and J gave up 4 bases, with 6 bases separating them. The DNA for the CDR3 is TGTGCCAGCAAGGGCCCAGATACGCAGTATTTT. Encoded protein: CASKGPDTQYF.

With respect to this clonotype: A much bigger clone sits one base away, suggesting this may be a read error. This sequence joins TRBV7-6 and TRBJ2-7, with no clear D. V gave up 5 bases and J gave up 8 bases, with 22 bases separating them. The CDR3 has 15 residues. Germline CDR1 is SGHVS and CDR2 is FNYEAQ. CDR3 nucleotide sequence: TGTGCCAGCAGCCCTATTGATACGACGGTCCACAAGCAGTACTTC. It is translated as CASSPIDTTVHKQYF.